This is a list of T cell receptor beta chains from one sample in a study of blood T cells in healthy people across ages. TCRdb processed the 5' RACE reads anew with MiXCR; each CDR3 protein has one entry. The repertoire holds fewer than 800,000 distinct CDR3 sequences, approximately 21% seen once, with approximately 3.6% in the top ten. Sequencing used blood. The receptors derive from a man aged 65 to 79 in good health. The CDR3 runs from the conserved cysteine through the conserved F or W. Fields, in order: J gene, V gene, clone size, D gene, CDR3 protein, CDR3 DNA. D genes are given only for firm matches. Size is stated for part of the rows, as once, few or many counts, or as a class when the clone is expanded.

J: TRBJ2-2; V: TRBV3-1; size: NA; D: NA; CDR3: CASSQSVEGELFF; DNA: TGTGCCAGCAGCCAGTCGGTAGAAGGGGAGCTGTTTTTT
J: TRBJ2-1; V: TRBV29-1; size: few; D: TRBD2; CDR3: CSVEDRVLAGVREQFF; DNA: TGCAGCGTTGAAGATCGGGTCCTAGCGGGAGTTCGGGAGCAGTTCTTC
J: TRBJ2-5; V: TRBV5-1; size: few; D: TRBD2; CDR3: CASSSPKTSGQETQYF; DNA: TGCGCCAGCAGCTCCCCCAAGACTAGCGGCCAAGAGACCCAGTACTTC
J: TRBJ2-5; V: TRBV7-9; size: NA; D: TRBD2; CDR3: CASGVAGVGETQYF; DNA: TGTGCCAGCGGGGTAGCGGGAGTTGGAGAGACCCAGTACTTC
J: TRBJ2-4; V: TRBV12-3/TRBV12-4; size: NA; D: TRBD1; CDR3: CASSLQQGLNIQYF; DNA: TGTGCCAGCAGTTTACAACAGGGGTTAAACATTCAGTACTTC
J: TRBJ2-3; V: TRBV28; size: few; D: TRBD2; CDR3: CASRSQAGGTDTQYF; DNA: TGTGCCAGCAGGAGTCAAGCGGGGGGCACAGATACGCAGTATTTT
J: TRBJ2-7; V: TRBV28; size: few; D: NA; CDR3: CASSLYLTSSYEQYF; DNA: TGTGCCAGCAGTTTATACCTGACTAGCTCCTACGAGCAGTACTTC
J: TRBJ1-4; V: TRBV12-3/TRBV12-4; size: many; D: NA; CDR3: CASSLTGSANEKLFF; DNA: TGTGCCAGCAGTTTAACAGGATCCGCTAATGAAAAACTGTTTTTT
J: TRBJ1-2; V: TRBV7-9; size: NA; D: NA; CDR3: CASSLGREWGYTF; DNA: TGTGCCAGCAGCTTGGGACGGGAATGGGGCTACACCTTC
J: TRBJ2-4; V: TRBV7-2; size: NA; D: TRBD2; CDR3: CASSLVSGGPLDIQYF; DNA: TGTGCCAGCAGCTTAGTTTCGGGAGGGCCCTTAGACATTCAGTACTTC
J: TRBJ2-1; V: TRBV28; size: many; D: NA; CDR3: CASSLRTDYNEQFF; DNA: TGTGCCAGCAGTTTAAGGACAGACTACAATGAGCAGTTCTTC
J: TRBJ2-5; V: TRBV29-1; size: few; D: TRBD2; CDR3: CSVRPAGQETQYF; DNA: TGCAGCGTTCGGCCAGCGGGGCAAGAGACCCAGTACTTC
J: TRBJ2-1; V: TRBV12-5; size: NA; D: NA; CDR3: CASGHLGNEQFF; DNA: TGTGCTAGTGGTCATCTAGGCAATGAGCAGTTCTTC
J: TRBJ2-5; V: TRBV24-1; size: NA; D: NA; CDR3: CATRHRAKETQYF; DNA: TGTGCCACCAGGCACAGGGCTAAGGAGACCCAGTACTTC
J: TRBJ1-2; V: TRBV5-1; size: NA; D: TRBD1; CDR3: CASSLATGQNYGYTF; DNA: TGCGCCAGCAGCTTGGCCACGGGACAGAACTATGGCTACACCTTC
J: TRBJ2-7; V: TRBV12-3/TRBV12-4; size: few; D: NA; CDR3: CASSQTDSPLRYF; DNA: TGTGCCAGCAGTCAGACGGACAGCCCATTGCGGTACTTC
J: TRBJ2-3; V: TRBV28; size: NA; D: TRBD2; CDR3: CASHRLAGLDTQYF; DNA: TGTGCCAGCCATAGGCTAGCGGGATTAGATACGCAGTATTTT
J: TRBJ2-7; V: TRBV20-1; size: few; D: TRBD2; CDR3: CSAGGLAGGSYEQYF; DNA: TGCAGTGCTGGAGGGCTAGCGGGAGGCTCCTACGAGCAGTACTTC
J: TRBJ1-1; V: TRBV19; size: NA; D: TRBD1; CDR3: CASREDRGPEAFF; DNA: TGTGCCAGTAGAGAAGACAGGGGGCCTGAAGCTTTCTTT
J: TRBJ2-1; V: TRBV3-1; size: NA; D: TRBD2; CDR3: CASSQAILAGTYNEQFF; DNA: TGTGCCAGCAGCCAAGCGATACTAGCGGGCACTTACAATGAGCAGTTCTTC